Below are 10 T cell receptor beta chains sequenced from a single sample in a study of T cell repertoires in cytomegalovirus infection (dated by TCRdb to the late 2010s). These TCRs are of unknown antigen specificity. Sequencing instrument: Illumina HiSeq 1500. TCRdb reanalyzed the raw reads on its own, using fastp at Q25 for trimming and MiXCR for clone calling, and kept in-frame beta chains. Rows matching on CDR3 protein sequence are summarized as one entry with the most common DNA and genes. The sample yields under 850,000 distinct CDR3 sequences; approximately 33% were counted once. Over 15% of the sample comes from the top ten. The treatment or condition label for this specimen denotes: in vitro stimulation with specific CMV peptide epitopes to enrich CMV-specific T cells. The material was cultured PBMCs, obtained from culture after CMV antigen stimulation. The receptors here all came from a human donor in good health (CMV status not recorded). Some clones in this sample may be carry-over from other donors' samples.

This clonotype was detected only a few times. The V and J genes are TRBV28 and TRBJ2-5, with 8 positions matching TRBD2. The CDR3 loop spans 15 amino acids. V trimming: 5 bases; J trimming: 5 bases; junction bases outside the gene matches: 10. Per the germline V gene, CDR1 is MDHEN and CDR2 is SYDVKM. The CDR3 sequence is CASSPGGALVETQYF. The CDR3 nucleotides are TGTGCCAGCAGTCCGGGGGGGGCCCTCGTCGAGACCCAGTACTTC.

The chain is built from TRBV7-2 and TRBJ2-1; D not certain. V lost 0 bases and J lost 9, with 9 bases in between. Germline V gene sequence: CDR1 SGHTA, CDR2 FQGNSA. There are 13 residues in the CDR3. CDR3 amino acids: CASSLAARGEQFF. CDR3 bases: TGTGCCAGCAGCTTAGCGGCAAGAGGTGAGCAGTTCTTC. The variable domain in full, with the rest retrieved from reference TRBV7-2 and TRBJ2-1, is GAGVSQSPSNKVTEKGKDVELRCDPISGHTALYWYRQSLGQGLEFLIYFQGNSAPDKSGLPSDRFSAERTGGSVSTLTIQRTQQEDSAVYLCASSLAARGEQFFGPGTRLTVL.

The chain joins TRBV19 to TRBJ1-2; no definite D call. The germline V and J ends were trimmed by 6 bases and 8 bases, with 19 bases remaining between them. This CDR3 has 14 amino acids. The germline V gene encodes CDR1 LNHDA and CDR2 SQIVND (reference sequence). The CDR3 protein is CASRRGGWQRGYTF. The CDR3 DNA follows: TGTGCCAGTAGGCGCGGCGGTTGGCAGAGGGGCTACACCTTC.

The chain is built from TRBV12-3 or TRBV12-4 and TRBJ1-5; TRBD1 matches at 7 bases. V was pared by 5 bases and J by 5 bases, with 6 bases of the junction left unmatched. CDR3 length: 14 amino acids. The chain's CDR3 is CASSQQGTYQPQHF. CDR3 sequence (DNA): TGTGCCAGCAGTCAACAGGGGACTTATCAGCCCCAGCATTTT.

The chain has TRBV27 and TRBJ1-2; D is undetermined. V was clipped by 6 bases and J by 3 bases, with 14 bases between them. This CDR3 has 14 amino acids. CDR1 MNHEY and CDR2 SMNVEV come from the germline V gene (reference sequence). CDR3 in amino acids: CASSSLFRDYGYTF. CDR3 nucleotide sequence: TGTGCCAGCAGCTCCCTTTTTCGGGACTATGGCTACACCTTC.

V is TRBV20-1 and J is TRBJ2-3; 9 bases line up with TRBD1. Per germline, CDR1 DFQATT and CDR2 SNEGSKA (reference sequence). J lost 0 bases, V lost 0 bases, and 13 bases had no gene match. This CDR3 is built from 19 residues. This CDR3 is CSARDMAQGASISTDTQYF. The CDR3 DNA sequence: TGCAGTGCTAGAGATATGGCACAGGGGGCCTCCATTAGCACAGATACGCAGTATTTT.

This clonotype showed up just a few times. The genes are TRBV7-2 and TRBJ2-7; TRBD1 matches 7 bases. CDR3 length: 15 amino acids. V trimming: 2 bases; J trimming: 5 bases; junction bases outside the gene matches: 9. Per germline, CDR1 SGHTA and CDR2 FQGNSA. The CDR3 region is CASSLRVGGSNEQYF. CDR3 in DNA: TGTGCCAGCAGCTTAAGGGTAGGGGGCTCAAACGAGCAGTACTTC.

The V call is TRBV7-2, the J call TRBJ1-1; maybe TRBD1 (5 bases). The germline CDR1 and CDR2 sequences are SGHTA and FQGNSA. Trimming stripped 5 bases from V and 1 base from J, with 17 bases between. The CDR3 is 16 amino acids. CDR3 sequence (DNA): TGTGCCAGCAGCCTTAGCCAGGGCTTCCGGAACACTGAAGCTTTCTTT. Translated: CASSLSQGFRNTEAFF.

The chain carries TRBV4-3 and TRBJ2-7; the D call may be TRBD1 or TRBD2 (5 bases each). V dropped 4 bases and J dropped 5 bases, with 15 bases sitting between them. The CDR3 contains 14 residues. CDR1 and CDR2 (germline): LGHNA, YSLEER. CDR3 loop: CASSPGTRNHEQYF. CDR3 DNA sequence: TGCGCCAGCAGCCCCGGGACCCGTAACCACGAGCAGTACTTC.

This chain links TRBV7-2 with TRBJ2-1; no clear D. CDR1 and CDR2 (germline): SGHTA, FQGNSA. The CDR3 covers 13 residues. Trimming removed 0 bases at V and 8 bases at J, with 8 bases between. The chain's CDR3 is CASSLATSYEQFF. In DNA form, the CDR3 reads TGTGCCAGCAGCTTAGCAACCAGTTATGAGCAGTTCTTC. The full variable domain, rest sourced from reference TRBV7-2 and TRBJ2-1, is GAGVSQSPSNKVTEKGKDVELRCDPISGHTALYWYRQSLGQGLEFLIYFQGNSAPDKSGLPSDRFSAERTGGSVSTLTIQRTQQEDSAVYLCASSLATSYEQFFGPGTRLTVL.